This note documents a single T cell receptor beta chain sequence. Generated by immunoSEQ multiplex PCR, the TCRdb table keeps only in-frame clones and is missing some. The sample has 25,000 to 30,000 clones, about 76% seen once; the top ten hold about 33%. This CDR3 is 13 amino acids long. Looked up from germline, CDR1 is SGDLS and CDR2 is YYNGEE. Trimming stripped 3 bases from V and 2 bases from J, with 6 bases between. This sample stems from a study of OX40 agonist ivuxolimab in advanced cancers. Study as a whole: Patients assigned to dose escalation were diagnosed with hepatocellular carcinoma, melanoma, renal cell or head and neck cancer.

The sequences come from CD4+ or CD8+ T cells sorted from blood, collected in a trial of the OX40 agonist ivuxolimab. The TCR originated in an adult with an advanced solid tumor such as melanoma, head and neck, liver or kidney cancer. The chain carries TRBV9 and TRBJ1-5; D is undetermined. As DNA, the CDR3 is TGTGCCAGCAGCGGTGGGGGCAATCAGCCCCAGCATTTT. Translating gives CASSGGGNQPQHF.